Below are 31 T cell receptor beta chains sequenced from a single sample in a study of T cell responses to AZD1222 COVID-19 vaccine. Here immunoSEQ multiplex PCR was the method, and the copy in TCRdb shows in-frame clones only, minus some. The sample shows nearly 110,000 clones, roughly 90% of them seen only once. Source: peripheral blood, taken on day 0 of AZD1222 vaccination. All receptors come from an adult in good health.

The rearrangement uses TRBV11-2 and TRBJ1-6; D uncertain. The CDR3 is 13 amino acids. Between the trimmed V and J ends, which lost 1 base and 9 bases, there was a span of 7 bases. CDR1 is SGHAT, CDR2 FQNNGV, per germline. The CDR3 reads CASSLGERSPLHF. CDR3 in DNA: TGTGCCAGCAGCTTAGGGGAGCGTTCACCCCTCCACTTT.

The rearrangement joins TRBV9 to TRBJ2-3; 7 nucleotides agree with TRBD2. There are 16 residues in the CDR3. V dropped 3 bases and J dropped 1; count of bases not matched to a gene: 8. Germline loops: CDR1 SGDLS, CDR2 YYNGEE. Here the CDR3 DNA reads TGTGCCAGCAGCGCCCACTCTAGCGGAGGCACAGATACGCAGTATTTT. This encodes CASSAHSSGGTDTQYF.

The chain carries TRBV5-4 and TRBJ2-2; TRBD2 is a possible D gene (5 bases). Germline V gene lookup returns CDR1 SGHNT and CDR2 YYREEE (reference sequence). V shed 4 bases and J shed 4 bases, with 14 bases lying between them. The length of the CDR3 is 15 residues. Written as DNA, the CDR3 is TGTGCCAGCAGCCTTGGCGGGTGGGGCACCGGGGAGCTGTTTTTT. Translated, it gives CASSLGGWGTGELFF.

The chain combines TRBV15 with TRBJ2-7; D is ambiguous. The CDR3 spans 13 residues. Germline V CDR1 and CDR2: LNHNV, YYDKDF (reference sequence). V lost 9 bases, J lost 0 bases, and 12 bases lay in between. CDR3 in amino acids: CATARTHSYEQYF. The CDR3 nucleotides read TGTGCCACTGCCAGGACCCACTCCTACGAGCAGTACTTC.

The rearrangement joins TRBV7-2 to TRBJ1-2, with D hard to call. Germline CDR1 SGHTA, CDR2 FQGNSA. Trimming took 3 bases from V and 0 from J, leaving 8 bases between them. The CDR3 covers 14 residues. The CDR3 reads CASSLADANYGYTF. CDR3 DNA: TGTGCCAGCAGCTTGGCAGACGCTAACTATGGCTACACCTTC. The variable domain in full, completed from reference TRBV7-2 and TRBJ1-2, reads GAGVSQSPSNKVTEKGKDVELRCDPISGHTALYWYRQSLGQGLEFLIYFQGNSAPDKSGLPSDRFSAERTGGSVSTLTIQRTQQEDSAVYLCASSLADANYGYTFGSGTRLTVV.

V is TRBV27 and J is TRBJ1-2; possible D gene TRBD1, 5 bases. The CDR3 consists of 16 residues. Trimming shortened V by 2 bases and J by 4 bases, and 17 bases separated the two germline ends. Germline V gene sequence: CDR1 MNHEY, CDR2 SMNVEV (reference sequence). CDR3 nucleotides: TGTGCCAGCAGTTTACGGCGGGGGGGTGGTGGCTATGGCTACACCTTC. It encodes CASSLRRGGGGYGYTF.

The V and J genes are TRBV4-2 and TRBJ2-7; 8 bases align to TRBD2. This CDR3 has 15 amino acids. The J segment lost 0 bases and the V segment lost 4 bases, leaving 5 bases of the junction unmatched. Germline CDR1 LGHNA, CDR2 YNFKEQ. CDR3 in DNA: TGTGCCAGCAGCCCCTCCGGGACTAGCTCCTACGAGCAGTACTTC. This encodes CASSPSGTSSYEQYF.

This sequence joins TRBV7-3 and TRBJ2-1; 8 bases fit TRBD2. This CDR3 has 16 amino acids. The germline CDR1 and CDR2 sequences are SGHTA and FQGTGA. The V gene end was trimmed by 1 base and the J gene end by 2 bases; junction bases not matched to a gene: 4. The CDR3 nucleotides read TGTGCCAGCAGCTTAATGGCGGGAGGAACCTACAATGAGCAGTTCTTC. This sequence encodes CASSLMAGGTYNEQFF.

The J gene is TRBJ1-5, the V gene TRBV7-2, with a tentative D call TRBD1 (6 bases). V lost 1 base and J 6 bases, leaving 13 bases between the germline ends. The CDR3 covers 15 residues. Germline-derived CDR1 and CDR2 are SGHTA and FQGNSA. The CDR3 loop reads CASSLVAGVRQPQHF. In DNA form, the CDR3 reads TGTGCCAGCAGCTTAGTTGCAGGGGTTCGTCAGCCCCAGCATTTT.

This clone was seen more than once but under ten times. The chain couples TRBV12-3 or TRBV12-4 to TRBJ2-5; D call uncertain. This CDR3 comprises 12 residues. The germline V and J ends were trimmed by 5 bases and 5 bases, with 9 bases remaining between them. CDR3 nucleotides: TGTGCCAGCAGTATGATCGGGGAGACCCAGTACTTC. Translating gives CASSMIGETQYF.

The chain combines TRBV24-1 with TRBJ1-3; no reliable D call. The CDR3 has 11 amino acids. Trimming removed 9 bases from V and 4 bases from J, with 6 bases in between. The germline V gene has CDR1 KGHDR and CDR2 SFDVKD. CDR3 DNA sequence: TGTGCCACCTCCTACGGAAACACCATATATTTT. Amino acid sequence: CATSYGNTIYF.

The V gene is TRBV27, the J gene TRBJ2-6; D might be TRBD1 (5 bases). Germline CDR1 MNHEY, CDR2 SMNVEV (reference sequence). Trimming removed 2 bases from V and 0 bases from J, with 8 bases in between. The CDR3 covers 16 residues. CDR3 loop: CASSLVGVSGANVLTF. As DNA, the CDR3 is TGTGCCAGCAGTTTAGTAGGGGTCTCTGGGGCCAACGTCCTGACTTTC.

This clone was seen just once. The chain joins TRBV19 to TRBJ2-5; D might be TRBD2 (6 bases). Germline V gene lookup returns CDR1 LNHDA and CDR2 SQIVND (reference sequence). Trimming took 8 bases from V and 4 from J, leaving 14 bases between them. This CDR3 region has 13 residues. CDR3 loop: CASSVTRLETQYF. DNA of the CDR3: TGTGCCAGTTCTGTGACTAGGTTAGAGACCCAGTACTTC.

The CDR3 region has the DNA TGTGCCAGCAGGAGCGGTCCTGAAGCTTTCTTT. Translated: CASRSGPEAFF. The chain employs TRBV7-2 and TRBJ1-1; no definite D call. Trimming cost V 6 bases and J 6 bases, with 8 bases left between them. CDR1 is SGHTA, CDR2 FQGNSA, per germline. This CDR3 spans 11 amino acids.

The chain carries TRBV2 and TRBJ1-1; no clear D. V was shortened by 6 bases and J by 2 bases, with 10 bases between the two germline ends. CDR3 size: 13 residues. Germline-derived CDR1 and CDR2 are SNHLY and FYNNEI. CDR3 DNA: TGTGCCAGCAGGGTAGAGGGCAACACTGAAGCTTTCTTT. It encodes CASRVEGNTEAFF.

V and J are TRBV7-8 and TRBJ2-5; D unresolved. CDR3 size: 12 residues. The V gene lost 1 base and the J gene lost 3 bases, with 3 bases spanning the gap. Germline CDR1 SGHVS, CDR2 FQNEAQ. This CDR3 is CASSLGKETQYF. Written as DNA, the CDR3 is TGTGCCAGCAGCTTAGGAAAAGAGACCCAGTACTTC.

The rearrangement joins TRBV19 to TRBJ1-6, with D maybe TRBD1 (5 bases). The CDR3 totals 18 residues. Germline V gene lookup returns CDR1 LNHDA and CDR2 SQIVND (reference sequence). Trimming cost V 3 bases and J 0 bases, with 15 bases left between them. The CDR3 DNA is TGTGCCAGTAGTATCGCGACAGATGGTCGCTCCTATAATTCACCCCTCCACTTT. Protein sequence: CASSIATDGRSYNSPLHF.

The chain uses TRBV7-2 and TRBJ2-1; D is unresolved. V was trimmed by 4 bases and J by 0 bases, leaving 13 bases between them. Per germline, CDR1 SGHTA and CDR2 FQGNSA. This CDR3 is built from 16 residues. DNA of the CDR3: TGTGCCAGCAGCTCGCGAAAGTCAAGCTCCTACAATGAGCAGTTCTTC. Protein product: CASSSRKSSSYNEQFF.

V and J are TRBV18 and TRBJ1-1; D ambiguous. In germline, CDR1 is KGHSH, CDR2 LQKENI. V shed 6 bases and J shed 1 base, with 9 bases lying between them. This CDR3 contains 13 residues. The CDR3 here is CASSPSENTEAFF. The CDR3 coding sequence is TGTGCCAGCTCCCCCTCCGAGAACACTGAAGCTTTCTTT.

V and J are TRBV19 and TRBJ1-4, with D perhaps TRBD1 (5 bases). The CDR3 has 14 residues. Germline loops: CDR1 LNHDA, CDR2 SQIVND (reference sequence). V shed 7 bases and J shed 2 bases, with 11 bases lying between them. CDR3 coding DNA: TGTGCCAGTACTTCGACAGCCACTAATGAAAAACTGTTTTTT. Protein: CASTSTATNEKLFF.

The chain is built from TRBV27 and TRBJ2-5; D ambiguous. Germline CDR1 is MNHEY and CDR2 is SMNVEV (reference sequence). Deletions cut 0 bases from V and 1 base from J, with 9 bases between. This CDR3 has 15 residues. The CDR3 sequence: CASSLSRHTQETQYF. CDR3 nucleotide sequence: TGTGCCAGCAGTTTATCTCGCCATACCCAAGAGACCCAGTACTTC.

J is TRBJ1-4 and V is TRBV18; 9 bases match TRBD1. The V and J ends lost 6 bases and 5 bases, in that order; junction bases with no gene match: 4. CDR1 and CDR2 (germline): KGHSH, LQKENI. This CDR3 is 14 amino acids long. The CDR3 reads CASSQGQGNEKLFF. The CDR3, as DNA: TGTGCCAGCTCCCAGGGACAGGGAAATGAAAAACTGTTTTTT.

CDR3 DNA: TGTGCCATCAGTGAGTCCCAGGGGACGGCGGATGAGCAGTTCTTC. Its protein product is CAISESQGTADEQFF. V gene TRBV10-3 combines with J gene TRBJ2-1, with a tentative D call TRBD1 (6 bases). Deletions cut 0 bases from V and 8 bases from J, with 14 bases between. The V gene's germline CDR1 is ENHRY and CDR2 SYGVKD. The length of the CDR3 is 15 residues.

The CDR3 nucleotides are TGTGCCAGCAGCTCTCCCTCGGCAGGGGCTCACGTCGTCTACGAGCAGTACTTC. Translated: CASSSPSAGAHVVYEQYF. The chain joins TRBV28 to TRBJ2-7; D is possibly TRBD1 (6 bases). V shed 6 bases and J shed 3 bases, with 27 bases lying between them. CDR1 is MDHEN, CDR2 SYDVKM, per germline. The CDR3 is 18 amino acids.

This clone was seen more than once but under ten times. The V and J genes are TRBV11-2 and TRBJ1-4; no firm D call. The V gene's germline CDR1 is SGHAT and CDR2 FQNNGV. The CDR3 contains 15 residues. V was clipped by 7 bases and J by 7 bases, with 19 bases between them. In DNA, the CDR3 is TGTGCCAGCAACTTGGGTGCTGCGAAGGGTGAAAAACTGTTTTTT. Translation gives CASNLGAAKGEKLFF.

This clone came up a few times. J is TRBJ2-1 and V is TRBV12-3 or TRBV12-4; D unclear. V lost 5 bases and J lost 11, with 10 bases in between. This CDR3 spans 11 amino acids. CDR3 residues: CASSPSAKQFF. The CDR3 DNA sequence: TGTGCCAGCAGTCCCAGCGCCAAGCAGTTCTTC.

The chain is built from TRBV30 and TRBJ2-1; 8 positions agree with TRBD1. V shed 2 bases and J 3 bases; nucleotides not matched to a gene: 6. The CDR3 extends over 15 amino acids. The germline V gene encodes CDR1 GTSNPN and CDR2 SVGIG (reference sequence). CDR3 coding DNA: TGTGCCTGGAGTAGGACAGGGCTAAACTACAATGAGCAGTTCTTC. Translated, it gives CAWSRTGLNYNEQFF.

This chain uses TRBV18 with TRBJ2-7, with TRBD1 as a possible D gene (6 bases). Germline lookup yields CDR1 KGHSH and CDR2 LQKENI. V dropped 4 bases and J dropped 5 bases, with 18 bases sitting between them. There are 15 residues in the CDR3. CDR3 loop: CASSLNLGQGNEQYF. CDR3 DNA sequence: TGTGCCAGCTCACTGAACCTGGGGCAGGGGAACGAGCAGTACTTC.

The V and J genes are TRBV7-9 and TRBJ1-6, with D perhaps TRBD1 (5 bases). The CDR3 is 14 residues long. Germline V CDR1 and CDR2: SEHNR, FQNEAQ (reference sequence). V lost 2 bases and J lost 9, with 11 bases in between. CDR3 coding DNA: TGTGCCAGCAGCTTACGGGGCCGGGGTTCACCCCTCCACTTT. This translates into CASSLRGRGSPLHF.

The J gene is TRBJ2-1, the V gene TRBV12-3 or TRBV12-4; possible D gene TRBD2, 6 bases. This CDR3 spans 13 amino acids. The V and J ends lost 2 bases and 6 bases respectively, with 8 bases between them. The CDR3 DNA follows: TGTGCCAGCAGTTTATCGACTAGCAATGAGCAGTTCTTC. This codes for CASSLSTSNEQFF.

This chain uses TRBV28 with TRBJ2-5, with TRBD1 matching over 8 bases. J lost 3 bases, V lost 8 bases, and 8 bases had no gene match. Germline V lookup: CDR1 MDHEN, CDR2 SYDVKM. The CDR3 has 14 amino acids. CDR3 sequence reads: CASEDRAVEETQYF. The CDR3 nucleotides are TGTGCCAGCGAGGACAGGGCCGTTGAAGAGACCCAGTACTTC.